This T cell receptor (beta chain) is drawn from a study of response to subunit inactivated influenza vaccine. Study-level points and caveats: The authors suggested that few new T cells are recruited per seasonal influenza vaccination.

V lost 0 bases and J lost 0, with 15 bases in between. Germline V gene sequence: CDR1 DFQATT, CDR2 SNEGSKA (reference sequence). The CDR3 runs to 17 residues. TCRdb called the RT-PCR reads again in MiXCR, with one record for every CDR3 protein. The sample carries hundreds of thousands of distinct CDR3 sequences, over 9% recorded once. On this clonotype: Its specificity is not known.

The V gene is TRBV20-1, the J gene TRBJ2-1, with D uncertain. The starting material was non-naive T cells sorted from PBMCs, obtained 14 days before vaccination. The receptor was isolated from a man over 45 who received an inactivated influenza vaccine. DNA for the CDR3: TGCAGTGCTAGAGATCTCTTACCCGGAAGCTCCTACAATGAGCAGTTCTTC. It encodes CSARDLLPGSSYNEQFF.